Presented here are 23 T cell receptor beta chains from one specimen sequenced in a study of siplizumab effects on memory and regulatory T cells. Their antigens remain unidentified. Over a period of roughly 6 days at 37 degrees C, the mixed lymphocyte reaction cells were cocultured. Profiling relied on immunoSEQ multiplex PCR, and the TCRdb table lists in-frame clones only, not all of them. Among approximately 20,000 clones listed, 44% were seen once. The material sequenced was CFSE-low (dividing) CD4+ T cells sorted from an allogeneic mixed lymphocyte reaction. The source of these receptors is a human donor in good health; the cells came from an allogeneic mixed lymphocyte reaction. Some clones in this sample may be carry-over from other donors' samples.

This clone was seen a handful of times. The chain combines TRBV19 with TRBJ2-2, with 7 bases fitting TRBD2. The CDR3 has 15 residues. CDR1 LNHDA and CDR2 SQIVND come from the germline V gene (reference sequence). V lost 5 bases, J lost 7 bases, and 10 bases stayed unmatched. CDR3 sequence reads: CASSQGGRVVGELFF. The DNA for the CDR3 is TGTGCCAGTAGTCAGGGCGGGAGAGTCGTCGGGGAGCTGTTTTTT.

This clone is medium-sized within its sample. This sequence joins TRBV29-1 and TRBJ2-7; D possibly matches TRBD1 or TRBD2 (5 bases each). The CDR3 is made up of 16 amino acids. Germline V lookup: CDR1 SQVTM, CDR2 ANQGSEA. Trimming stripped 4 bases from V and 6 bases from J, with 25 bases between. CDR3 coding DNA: TGCAGCGTTGGAGCAGTTTCCATCTCTAAAGGGACCGAGCAGTACTTC. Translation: CSVGAVSISKGTEQYF.

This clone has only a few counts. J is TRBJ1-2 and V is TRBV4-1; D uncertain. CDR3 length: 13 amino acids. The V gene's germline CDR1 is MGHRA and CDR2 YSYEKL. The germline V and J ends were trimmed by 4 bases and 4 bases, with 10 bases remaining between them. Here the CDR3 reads CASSLAGTYGYTF. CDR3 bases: TGCGCCAGCAGCCTTGCGGGTACCTATGGCTACACCTTC.

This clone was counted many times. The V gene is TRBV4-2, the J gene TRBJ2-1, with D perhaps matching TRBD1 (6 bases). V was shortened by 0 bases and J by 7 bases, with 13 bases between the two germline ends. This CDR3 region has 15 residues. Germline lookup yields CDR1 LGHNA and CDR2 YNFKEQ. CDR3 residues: CASSQDYTGLNEQFF. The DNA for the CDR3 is TGTGCCAGCAGCCAAGATTATACAGGGTTGAATGAGCAGTTCTTC.

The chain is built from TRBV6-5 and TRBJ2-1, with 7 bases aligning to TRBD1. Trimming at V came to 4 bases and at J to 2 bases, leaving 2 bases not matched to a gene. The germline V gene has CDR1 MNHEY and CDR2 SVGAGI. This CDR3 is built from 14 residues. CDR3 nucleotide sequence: TGTGCCAGCAGTTGGGGACAGACCTACAATGAGCAGTTCTTC. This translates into CASSWGQTYNEQFF.

The CDR3 region is CASSYAGRAFF. As DNA, the CDR3 is TGTGCCAGCAGTTACGCGGGAAGAGCTTTCTTT. This chain uses TRBV6-5 with TRBJ1-1; D gene uncertain. V gave up 2 bases and J gave up 10 bases, with 8 bases separating them. Germline CDR1 MNHEY, CDR2 SVGAGI. The CDR3 spans 11 residues.

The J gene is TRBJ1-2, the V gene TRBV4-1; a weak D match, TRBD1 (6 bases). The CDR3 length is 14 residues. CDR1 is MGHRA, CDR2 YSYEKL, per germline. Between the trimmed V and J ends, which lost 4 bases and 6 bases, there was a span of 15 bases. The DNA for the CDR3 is TGCGCCAGCAGCCGAATGACAGGCAGGCATGGCTACACCTTC. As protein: CASSRMTGRHGYTF.

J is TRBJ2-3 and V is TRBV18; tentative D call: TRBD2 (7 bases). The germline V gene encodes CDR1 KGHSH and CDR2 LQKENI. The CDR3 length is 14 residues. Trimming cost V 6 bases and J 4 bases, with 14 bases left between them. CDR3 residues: CASSLLGGPDTQYF. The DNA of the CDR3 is TGTGCCAGCTCCCTTCTCGGGGGGCCAGATACGCAGTATTTT.

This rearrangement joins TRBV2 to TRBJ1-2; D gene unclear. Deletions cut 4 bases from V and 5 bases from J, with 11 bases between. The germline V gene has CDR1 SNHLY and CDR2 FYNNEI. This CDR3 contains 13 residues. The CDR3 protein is CASSGAFRYGYTF. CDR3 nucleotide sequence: TGTGCCAGCAGTGGGGCGTTTCGATATGGCTACACCTTC.

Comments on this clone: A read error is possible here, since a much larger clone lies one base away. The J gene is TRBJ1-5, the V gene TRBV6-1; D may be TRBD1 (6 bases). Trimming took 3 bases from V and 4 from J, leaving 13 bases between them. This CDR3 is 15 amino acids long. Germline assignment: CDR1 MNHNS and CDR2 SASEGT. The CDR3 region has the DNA TGTGCCAGCAGTGAGCAGGGAAGGGGGAATCAGCCCCAGCATTTT. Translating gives CASSEQGRGNQPQHF.

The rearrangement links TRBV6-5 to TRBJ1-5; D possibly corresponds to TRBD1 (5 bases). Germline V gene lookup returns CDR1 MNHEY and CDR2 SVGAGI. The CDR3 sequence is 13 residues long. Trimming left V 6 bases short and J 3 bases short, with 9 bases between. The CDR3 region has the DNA TGTGCCAGCAGAGGGACCCACAATCAGCCCCAGCATTTT. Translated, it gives CASRGTHNQPQHF.

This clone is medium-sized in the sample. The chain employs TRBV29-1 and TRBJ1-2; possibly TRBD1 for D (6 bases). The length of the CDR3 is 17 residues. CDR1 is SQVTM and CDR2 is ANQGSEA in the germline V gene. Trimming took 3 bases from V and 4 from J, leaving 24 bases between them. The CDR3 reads CSVEGGIGLTGFYGYTF. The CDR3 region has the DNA TGCAGCGTTGAGGGGGGTATCGGCCTGACAGGTTTCTATGGCTACACCTTC.

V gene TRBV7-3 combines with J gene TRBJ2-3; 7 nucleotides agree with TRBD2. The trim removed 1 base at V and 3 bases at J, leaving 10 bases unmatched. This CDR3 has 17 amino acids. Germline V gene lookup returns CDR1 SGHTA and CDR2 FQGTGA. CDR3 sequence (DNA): TGTGCCAGCAGCTTAATCGTAGGCGGGAGAACGACAGATACGCAGTATTTT. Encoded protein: CASSLIVGGRTTDTQYF.

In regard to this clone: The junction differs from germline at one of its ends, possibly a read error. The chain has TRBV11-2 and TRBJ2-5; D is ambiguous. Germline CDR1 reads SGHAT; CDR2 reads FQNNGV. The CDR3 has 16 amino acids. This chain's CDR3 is CASSFARVRNQGTQYF. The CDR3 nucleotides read TGTGCCAGCAGTTTCGCTAGAGTTAGGAACCAAGGGACCCAGTACTTC.

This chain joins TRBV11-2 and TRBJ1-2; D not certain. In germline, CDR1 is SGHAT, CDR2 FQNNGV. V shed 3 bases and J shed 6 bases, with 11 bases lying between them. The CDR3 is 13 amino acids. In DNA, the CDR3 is TGTGCCAGCAGCTTGGGCCGTGTCGATGGCTACACCTTC. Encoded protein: CASSLGRVDGYTF.

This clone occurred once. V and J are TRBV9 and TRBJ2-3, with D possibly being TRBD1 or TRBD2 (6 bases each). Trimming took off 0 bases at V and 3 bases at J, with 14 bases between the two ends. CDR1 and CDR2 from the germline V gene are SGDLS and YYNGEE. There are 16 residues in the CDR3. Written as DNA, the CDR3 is TGTGCCAGCAGCGTAGCCCCTGGAGGGGGGACAGATACGCAGTATTTT. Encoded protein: CASSVAPGGGTDTQYF.

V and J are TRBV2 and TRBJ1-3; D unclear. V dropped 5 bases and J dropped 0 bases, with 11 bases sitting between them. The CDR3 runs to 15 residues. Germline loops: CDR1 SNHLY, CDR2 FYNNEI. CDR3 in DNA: TGTGCCAGCAGTAGTCAGGCGAGCTCTGGAAACACCATATATTTT. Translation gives CASSSQASSGNTIYF.

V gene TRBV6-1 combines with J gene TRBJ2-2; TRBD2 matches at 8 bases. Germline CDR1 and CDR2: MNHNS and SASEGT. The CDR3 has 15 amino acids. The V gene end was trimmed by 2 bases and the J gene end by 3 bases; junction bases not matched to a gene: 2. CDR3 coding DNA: TGTGCCAGCAGTGAACCGGGGGGGGACACCGGGGAGCTGTTTTTT. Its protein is CASSEPGGDTGELFF.

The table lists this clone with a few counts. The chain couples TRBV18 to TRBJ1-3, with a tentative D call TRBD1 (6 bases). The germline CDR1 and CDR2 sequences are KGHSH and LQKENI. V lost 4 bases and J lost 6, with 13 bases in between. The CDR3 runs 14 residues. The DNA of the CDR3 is TGTGCCAGCTCACTGCCCAGGGGTGTAAACACCATATATTTT. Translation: CASSLPRGVNTIYF.

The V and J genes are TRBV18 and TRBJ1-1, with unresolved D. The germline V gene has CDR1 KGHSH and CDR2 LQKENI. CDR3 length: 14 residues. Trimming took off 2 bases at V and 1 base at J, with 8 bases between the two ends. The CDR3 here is CASSPGVANTEAFF. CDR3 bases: TGTGCCAGCTCACCAGGGGTCGCGAACACTGAAGCTTTCTTT.

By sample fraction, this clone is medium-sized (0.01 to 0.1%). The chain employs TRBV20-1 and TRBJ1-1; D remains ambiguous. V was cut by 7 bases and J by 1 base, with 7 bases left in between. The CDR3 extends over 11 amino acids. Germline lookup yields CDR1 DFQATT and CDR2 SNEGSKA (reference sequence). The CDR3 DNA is TGCAGTGGGCGGGGGAACACTGAAGCTTTCTTT. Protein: CSGRGNTEAFF.

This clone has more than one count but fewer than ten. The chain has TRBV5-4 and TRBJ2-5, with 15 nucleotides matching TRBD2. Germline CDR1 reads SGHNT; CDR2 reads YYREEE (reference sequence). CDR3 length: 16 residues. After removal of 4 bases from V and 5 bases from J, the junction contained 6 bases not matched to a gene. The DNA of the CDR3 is TGTGCCAGCAGCCCCGGACTAGCGGGAGGGGGGGAGACCCAGTACTTC. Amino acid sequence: CASSPGLAGGGETQYF.

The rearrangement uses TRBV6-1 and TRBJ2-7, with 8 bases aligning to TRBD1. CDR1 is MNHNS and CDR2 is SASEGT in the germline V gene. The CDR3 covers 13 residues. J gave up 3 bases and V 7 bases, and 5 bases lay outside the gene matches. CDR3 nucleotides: TGTGCCAGCAATAACAGGGGGAACTACGAGCAGTACTTC. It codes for CASNNRGNYEQYF.